Only a few counts were recorded for the clone carrying this TCR beta chain. Time point specified: patch test 1, 2 weeks after DPC sensitization. Treatment denoted: therapeutic diphenylcyclopropenone sensitization with weekly scalp DPC. The sample is drawn from a study of human T cells and chemical hapten exposure. This CDR3 has 13 amino acids. The germline V and J ends were trimmed by 4 bases and 4 bases, with 11 bases remaining between them. The germline CDR1 and CDR2 sequences are SGDLS and YYNGEE. TCRdb called the RACE reads again in MiXCR, with one record for every CDR3 protein. Counted here are 90,000 to 120,000 distinct CDR3 sequences, 11% occurring once; the ten biggest clones make up under 4.5%.

The specimen was whole blood, collected in connection with sensitization to the hapten diphenylcyclopropenone (DPC). The chain carries TRBV9 and TRBJ1-1; TRBD1 might be the D (6 bases). The TCR comes from a woman in her thirties or forties with alopecia areata. Some clones in this sample may be carry-over from other donors' samples. CDR3 amino acids: CASSFAGVTEAFF. The CDR3, as DNA: TGTGCCAGCAGCTTTGCAGGGGTCACTGAAGCTTTCTTT. Together with reference TRBV9 and TRBJ1-1, the CDR3 gives the full variable domain: DSGVTQTPKHLITATGQRVTLRCSPRSGDLSVYWYQQSLDQGLQFLIQYYNGEERAKGNILERFSAQQFPDLHSELNLSSLELGDSALYFCASSFAGVTEAFFGQGTRLTVV.